The 3 T cell receptor beta chains in this list originate from one sample, sequenced in a study of T cells in Graves' hyperthyroidism and ophthalmopathy. RNA transcripts served as the template for amplifying TCR beta CDR3 regions. Primed by the HTBI set, a first-round RT-PCR was run on the TCR CDR3. TCRdb reprocessed the multiplex PCR reads via MiXCR and lists one record per CDR3 protein. The table lists 450,000 to 600,000 distinct CDR3 sequences, 11% to 15% of them singletons. Sequenced material: blood. The receptors were gathered from a middle-aged woman with Graves' hyperthyroidism.

This chain connects TRBV28 to TRBJ2-5; the match to TRBD1 covers 10 bases. V shed 5 bases and J 5 bases; nucleotides not matched to a gene: 11. The CDR3 runs to 16 residues. CDR1 and CDR2 (germline): MDHEN, SYDVKM. CDR3 nucleotide sequence: TGTGCCAGCAGTCGAGCAGGGACAGGGGTTAGGGAGACCCAGTACTTC. Its protein is CASSRAGTGVRETQYF.

This clonotype was seen at least ten times. J is TRBJ1-1 and V is TRBV29-1, with a possible D match to TRBD1 (6 bases). Trimming cost V 4 bases and J 0 bases, with 9 bases left between them. The germline V gene has CDR1 SQVTM and CDR2 ANQGSEA. CDR3 length: 13 residues. The CDR3 DNA sequence: TGCAGCGTTGTAGGACAGCTGAACACTGAAGCTTTCTTT. This gives the protein CSVVGQLNTEAFF.

This clonotype was recorded at least ten times. The genes are TRBV7-9 and TRBJ1-4, with D maybe TRBD1 (5 bases). The length of the CDR3 is 14 residues. Germline V gene sequence: CDR1 SEHNR, CDR2 FQNEAQ (reference sequence). Trimming removed 8 bases from V and 8 bases from J, with 18 bases in between. The CDR3 nucleotides read TGTGCCAGCGCCCCGACAACAGGAGGGGAAAAACTGTTTTTT. It yields the protein CASAPTTGGEKLFF.